This T cell receptor (beta chain) stems from a study of cytomegalovirus exposure and HLA in healthy donors. Use of 60 Vbeta and 13 Jbeta primers characterized the PCR. Measured with immunoSEQ multiplex PCR; TCRdb has only the in-frame clones, and not every one. There are under 200,000 clones in the sample; over 65% occur only once, and 2.6% lies in the top ten. CDR3 length: 16 residues. The J segment lost 4 bases and the V segment lost 4 bases, leaving 6 bases of the junction unmatched. In germline, CDR1 is SGHDT, CDR2 YYEEEE. On this clone itself: Its antigen remains unknown.

Overall study results and limits: Sequencing likely generated an artifact that appeared as a cluster of highly shared sequence variants. In a later analysis, an Asian-associated ancestry cluster reportedly showed fewer N-insertions than the approximately 700-donor mean.

The sequence derives from a woman aged 45-59 years in good health and CMV-seropositive. The specimen sequenced was PBMCs. The genes are TRBV5-6 and TRBJ2-1; 12 positions agree with TRBD2. The CDR3 sequence is CASSLMTSGGYNEQFF. CDR3 bases: TGTGCCAGCAGCCTCATGACTAGCGGGGGTTACAATGAGCAGTTCTTC.